This is a list of T cell receptor beta chains from one sample in a study of blood T cell repertoires in COVID-19. The data were produced by immunoSEQ multiplex PCR, yet TCRdb's version contains in-frame clones alone and is incomplete. Of some 360,000 clones listed, roughly 86% are singletons. Sequencing was carried out using peripheral blood. These receptors were collected from a woman aged 60-75 years with COVID-19, enrolled during active disease. CDR3s include the opening cysteine and the closing phenylalanine or tryptophan. Only some rows state a clone size, as once, few, many or a class for expanded clones.

TRBV5-5	.	TRBJ1-2	CASSLDTGGDNYGYTF
TRBV9	.	TRBJ1-6	CASSARQGNNSPLHF
TRBV7-6	.	TRBJ1-1	CASSLRVSDTEAFF
TRBV4-2	.	TRBJ2-2	CASSLLWPGLEGAGELFF
TRBV19	.	TRBJ1-2	CASIPGGGAYYGYTF
TRBV6-6	.	TRBJ1-5	CASSPEGALGQPQHF
TRBV10-1	.	TRBJ2-3	CASSEGEALAEADTQYF
TRBV2	.	TRBJ1-4	CASSALGLNEKLFF
TRBV2	.	TRBJ2-5	CASSPGTSGGAEETQYF
TRBV6-5	once	TRBJ2-7	CASRTGVEQYF